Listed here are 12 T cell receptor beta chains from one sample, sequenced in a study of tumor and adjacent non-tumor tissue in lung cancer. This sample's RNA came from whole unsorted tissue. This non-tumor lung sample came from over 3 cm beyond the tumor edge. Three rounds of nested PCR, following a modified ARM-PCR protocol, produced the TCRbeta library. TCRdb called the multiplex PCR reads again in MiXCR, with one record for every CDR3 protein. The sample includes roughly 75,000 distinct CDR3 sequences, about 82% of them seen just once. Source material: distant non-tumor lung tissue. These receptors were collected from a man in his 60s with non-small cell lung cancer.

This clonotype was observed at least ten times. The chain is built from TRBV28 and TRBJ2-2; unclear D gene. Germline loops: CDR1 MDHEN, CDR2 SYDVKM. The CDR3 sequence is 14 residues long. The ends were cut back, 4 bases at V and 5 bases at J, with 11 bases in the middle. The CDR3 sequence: CASSSPPITGELFF. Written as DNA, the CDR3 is TGTGCCAGCAGTTCCCCTCCGATAACCGGGGAGCTGTTTTTT. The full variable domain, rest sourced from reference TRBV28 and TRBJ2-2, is DVKVTQSSRYLVKRTGEKVFLECVQDMDHENMFWYRQDPGLGLRLIYFSYDVKMKEKGDIPEGYSVSREKKERFSLILESASTNQTSMYLCASSSPPITGELFFGEGSRLTVL.

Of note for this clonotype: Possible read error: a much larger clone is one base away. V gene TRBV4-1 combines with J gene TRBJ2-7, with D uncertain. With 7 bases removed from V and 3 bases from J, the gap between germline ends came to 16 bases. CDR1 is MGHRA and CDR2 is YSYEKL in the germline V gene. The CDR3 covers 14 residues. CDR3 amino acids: CASNQLQDLYEQYF. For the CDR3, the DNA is TGCGCCAGCAACCAGCTTCAGGATCTCTACGAGCAGTACTTC.

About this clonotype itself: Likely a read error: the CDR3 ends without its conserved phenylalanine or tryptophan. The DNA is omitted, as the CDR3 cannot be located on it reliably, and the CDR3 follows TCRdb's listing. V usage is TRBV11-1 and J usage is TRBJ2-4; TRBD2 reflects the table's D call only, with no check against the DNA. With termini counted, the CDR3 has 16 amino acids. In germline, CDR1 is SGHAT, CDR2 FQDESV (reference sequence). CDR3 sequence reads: CVSSQTSGRAKNIRYL.

The CDR3 nucleotides read TGCAGCCTCAGGGATTTTATAGAGACCCAGTACTTC. It encodes CSLRDFIETQYF. The gene calls are TRBV29-1 and TRBJ2-5; the D gene is possibly TRBD1 (5 bases). Trimming stripped 8 bases from V and 4 bases from J, with 14 bases between. Germline V gives CDR1 SQVTM, CDR2 ANQGSEA. This CDR3 has 12 amino acids.

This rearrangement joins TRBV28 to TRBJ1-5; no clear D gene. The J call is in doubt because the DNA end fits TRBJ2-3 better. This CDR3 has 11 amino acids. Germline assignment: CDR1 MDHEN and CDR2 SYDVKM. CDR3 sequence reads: CASSGTRPQYF. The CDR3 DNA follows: TGTGCCAGCAGTGGAACGAGGCCCCAGTATTTT.

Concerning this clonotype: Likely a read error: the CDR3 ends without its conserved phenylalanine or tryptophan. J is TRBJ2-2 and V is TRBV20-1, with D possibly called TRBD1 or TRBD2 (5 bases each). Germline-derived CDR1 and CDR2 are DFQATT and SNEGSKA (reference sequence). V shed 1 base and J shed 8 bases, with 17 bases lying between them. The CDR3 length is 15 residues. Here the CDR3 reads CSARVGTLWGGELFS. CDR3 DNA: TGCAGTGCTAGAGTAGGGACCCTTTGGGGTGGGGAGCTGTTTTCT.

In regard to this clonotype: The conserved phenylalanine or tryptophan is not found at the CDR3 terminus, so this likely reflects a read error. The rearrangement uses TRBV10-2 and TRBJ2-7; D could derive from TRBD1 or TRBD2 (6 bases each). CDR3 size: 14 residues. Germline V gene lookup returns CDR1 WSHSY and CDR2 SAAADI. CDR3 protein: CVSSVMTRGYEQYI. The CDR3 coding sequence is TGCGTCAGCAGTGTAATGACTAGGGGGTACGAGCAGTACATC.

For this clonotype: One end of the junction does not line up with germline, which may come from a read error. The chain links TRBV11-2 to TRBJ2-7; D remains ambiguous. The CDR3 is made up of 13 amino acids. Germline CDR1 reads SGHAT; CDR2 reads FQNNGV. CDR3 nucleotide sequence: TGTGCCGGCAACTTAAATCTTCGGATCGAGCACTACTTC. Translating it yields CAGNLNLRIEHYF.

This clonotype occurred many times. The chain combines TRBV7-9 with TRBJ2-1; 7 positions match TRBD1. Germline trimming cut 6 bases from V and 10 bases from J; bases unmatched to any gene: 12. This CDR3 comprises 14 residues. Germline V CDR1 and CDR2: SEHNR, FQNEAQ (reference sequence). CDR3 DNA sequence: TGTGCCAGCAGGCCGGGACAGAAGATTGGAGAGCAGTTCTTC. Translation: CASRPGQKIGEQFF.

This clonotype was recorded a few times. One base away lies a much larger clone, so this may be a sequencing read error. This chain's CDR3 is CASSLSGGAWNEEFF. CDR3 DNA sequence: TGTGCCAGCAGTTTATCCGGGGGGGCTTGGAATGAGGAGTTCTTC. The chain carries TRBV12-3 or TRBV12-4 and TRBJ2-1; 8 bases match TRBD2. The CDR3 loop spans 15 amino acids.

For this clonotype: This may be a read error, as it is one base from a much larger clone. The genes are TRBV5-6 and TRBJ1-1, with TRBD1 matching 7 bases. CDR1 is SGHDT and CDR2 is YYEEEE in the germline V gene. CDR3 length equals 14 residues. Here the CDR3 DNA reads TGTGCCAGCAGCCGGGGACAGTTGAAAACTGAAGCTTTCTTT. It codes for CASSRGQLKTEAFF. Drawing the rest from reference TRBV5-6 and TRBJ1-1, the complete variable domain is DAGVTQSPTHLIKTRGQQVTLRCSPKSGHDTVSWYQQALGQGPQFIFQYYEEEERQRGNFPDRFSGHQFPNYSSELNVNALLLGDSALYLCASSRGQLKTEAFFGQGTRLTVV.

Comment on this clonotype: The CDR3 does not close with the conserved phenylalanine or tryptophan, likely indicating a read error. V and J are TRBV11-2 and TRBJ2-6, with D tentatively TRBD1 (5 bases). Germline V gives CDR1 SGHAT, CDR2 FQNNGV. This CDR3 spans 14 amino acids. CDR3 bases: TGTGCCAGCAGTCCTATCCATGGGGCTAACGTCCTGACTTCC. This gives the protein CASSPIHGANVLTS.